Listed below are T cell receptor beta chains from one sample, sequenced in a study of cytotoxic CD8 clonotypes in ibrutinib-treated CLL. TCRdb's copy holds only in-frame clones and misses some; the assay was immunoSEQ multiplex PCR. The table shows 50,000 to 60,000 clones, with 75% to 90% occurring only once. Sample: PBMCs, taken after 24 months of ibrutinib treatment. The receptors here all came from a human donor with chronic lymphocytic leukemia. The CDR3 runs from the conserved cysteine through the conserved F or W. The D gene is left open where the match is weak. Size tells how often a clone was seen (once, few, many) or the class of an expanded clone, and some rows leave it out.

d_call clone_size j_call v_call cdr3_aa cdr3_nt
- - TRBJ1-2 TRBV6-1 CASSPRGAIYGYTF TGTGCCAGCAGCCCCAGGGGCGCTATCTATGGCTACACCTTC
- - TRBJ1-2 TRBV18 CASSPLQLLDYGYTF TGTGCCAGCTCACCACTACAACTTTTGGACTATGGCTACACCTTC
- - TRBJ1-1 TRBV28 CASSLWSRLVGKGTEAFF TGTGCCAGCAGTTTATGGTCCCGGTTGGTAGGGAAGGGGACTGAAGCTTTCTTT
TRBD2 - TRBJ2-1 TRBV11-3 CASSLDGREYNEQFF TGTGCCAGCAGCTTAGACGGGAGGGAATACAATGAGCAGTTCTTC
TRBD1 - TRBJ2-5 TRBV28 CASSPAPGTGETQYF TGTGCCAGCAGTCCTGCGCCCGGGACAGGGGAGACCCAGTACTTC
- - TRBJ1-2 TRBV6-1 CASSVDPSRGYTF TGTGCCAGCAGTGTGGACCCCTCGCGGGGCTACACCTTC
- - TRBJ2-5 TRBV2 CASSDEGGVRVQYF TGTGCCAGCAGTGACGAGGGGGGAGTTAGAGTCCAGTACTTC
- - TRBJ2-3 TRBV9 CASSALLATSTDTQYF TGTGCCAGCAGCGCCCTTCTAGCGACTAGCACAGATACGCAGTATTTT
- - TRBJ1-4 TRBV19 CASSIGSMGEKLFF TGTGCCAGTAGTATTGGCTCCATGGGTGAAAAACTGTTTTTT
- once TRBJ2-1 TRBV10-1 CASSPGPNEQFF TGCGCCAGCAGTCCAGGACCAAATGAGCAGTTCTTC
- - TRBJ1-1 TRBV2 CASTELGGTEAFF TGTGCCAGCACAGAACTAGGGGGAACTGAAGCTTTCTTT
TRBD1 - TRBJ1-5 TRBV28 CASSPTGQGTKDGHF TGTGCCAGCAGTCCTACGGGACAGGGAACAAAGGACGGTCATTTT